The rows below give T cell receptor beta chains drawn from one sample of a study of TIL therapy for anti-PD-1-resistant metastatic lung cancer. The data were produced by immunoSEQ multiplex PCR, yet TCRdb's version contains in-frame clones alone and is incomplete. The sample consists of about 9,400 clones, roughly 80% of them appearing once. This material consisted of tumor tissue, taken at baseline. The receptors here all came from a person aged 25-80 years with non-small cell lung cancer. The CDR3 runs from the conserved cysteine through the conserved F or W. The order of the fields is CDR3 DNA, CDR3 protein, clone size, V gene, J gene, D gene. A D gene is named only where the DNA matches it firmly. The size entry is marked missing in some rows and otherwise reads once, few, many or a size class.

CDR3 DNA: TGTGCCAGCAGCGCCCCGGTGAGCGGGGGGACCCAGTACTTC; CDR3 protein: CASSAPVSGGTQYF; clone size: .; V gene: TRBV9; J gene: TRBJ2-5; D gene: TRBD2
CDR3 DNA: TGCGCCAGCAGCCAACCCCCGGCAGTCCAAGCTTTCTTT; CDR3 protein: CASSQPPAVQAFF; clone size: .; V gene: TRBV4-1; J gene: TRBJ1-1; D gene: .
CDR3 DNA: TGTGCCAGCAGATTCCGGGACAGTAGCAATCAGCCCCAGCATTTT; CDR3 protein: CASRFRDSSNQPQHF; clone size: few; V gene: TRBV5-5; J gene: TRBJ1-5; D gene: TRBD1
CDR3 DNA: TGCGCCAGCAGCTTGTCAGGCGGGAGTGTAAGAGAGCAGTACTTC; CDR3 protein: CASSLSGGSVREQYF; clone size: .; V gene: TRBV5-1; J gene: TRBJ2-7; D gene: TRBD2
CDR3 DNA: TGTGCCAGCAGTGACTCGAGTACAGGGAACACCGGGGAGCTGTTTTTT; CDR3 protein: CASSDSSTGNTGELFF; clone size: .; V gene: TRBV6-4; J gene: TRBJ2-2; D gene: .
CDR3 DNA: TGTGCCAGCAGCTTATCGCAGGGTGCCTACGAGCAGTACTTC; CDR3 protein: CASSLSQGAYEQYF; clone size: .; V gene: TRBV7-9; J gene: TRBJ2-7; D gene: .
CDR3 DNA: TGTGCCAGCAGTGAATGGATCTCAGGGGGAGCAACTAATGAAAAACTGTTTTTT; CDR3 protein: CASSEWISGGATNEKLFF; clone size: .; V gene: TRBV25-1; J gene: TRBJ1-4; D gene: TRBD1
CDR3 DNA: TGTGCCAGCAGTTACGATGGACAGGGTGGGTCCTACGAGCAGTACTTC; CDR3 protein: CASSYDGQGGSYEQYF; clone size: .; V gene: TRBV6-6; J gene: TRBJ2-7; D gene: TRBD1
CDR3 DNA: TGTGCCAGTAGCCGAACCCCCCGCGGGGAAACTGAAGCTTTCTTT; CDR3 protein: CASSRTPRGETEAFF; clone size: .; V gene: TRBV19; J gene: TRBJ1-1; D gene: .
CDR3 DNA: TGTGCCAGCAGCTCCGGGACAGGGAACACCGGGGAGCTGTTTTTT; CDR3 protein: CASSSGTGNTGELFF; clone size: .; V gene: TRBV9; J gene: TRBJ2-2; D gene: TRBD1
CDR3 DNA: TGTGCCAGCAGTTTGTTAGGGAGTAAGACCCAAGAGACCCAGTACTTC; CDR3 protein: CASSLLGSKTQETQYF; clone size: .; V gene: TRBV7-9; J gene: TRBJ2-5; D gene: .
CDR3 DNA: TGTGCCAGCAGCACTTTTGGGACAGCAGAGACCCAGTACTTC; CDR3 protein: CASSTFGTAETQYF; clone size: .; V gene: TRBV6-1; J gene: TRBJ2-5; D gene: TRBD1
CDR3 DNA: TGTGCCAGCAGCTTGCAGGGGACAGGGCGGACTGAAGCTTTCTTT; CDR3 protein: CASSLQGTGRTEAFF; clone size: .; V gene: TRBV5-4; J gene: TRBJ1-1; D gene: TRBD1
CDR3 DNA: TGCAGCGTGGAGGAAGGGACTAGCGGGGGGGTCGTGCAGTTCTTC; CDR3 protein: CSVEEGTSGGVVQFF; clone size: .; V gene: TRBV29-1; J gene: TRBJ2-1; D gene: TRBD2
CDR3 DNA: TGTGCCAGCAGGGACAGGGGGCCCGGGGAGCTGTTTTTT; CDR3 protein: CASRDRGPGELFF; clone size: once; V gene: TRBV6-5; J gene: TRBJ2-2; D gene: TRBD1
CDR3 DNA: TGTGCCTGGAGTGTACGTAAGACTAGCGTCTACGAGCAGTACTTC; CDR3 protein: CAWSVRKTSVYEQYF; clone size: .; V gene: TRBV30; J gene: TRBJ2-7; D gene: TRBD2
CDR3 DNA: TGTGCCAGCAGCTTCAAGTCTGGAAACACCATATATTTT; CDR3 protein: CASSFKSGNTIYF; clone size: few; V gene: TRBV6-5; J gene: TRBJ1-3; D gene: .
CDR3 DNA: TGTGCCACCAGCAGAGATAAGGGGGTGGATGGCTACACCTTC; CDR3 protein: CATSRDKGVDGYTF; clone size: .; V gene: TRBV15; J gene: TRBJ1-2; D gene: .
CDR3 DNA: TGTGCCTGGAGTTCGTTTGAGGGTCAGCCCCAGCATTTT; CDR3 protein: CAWSSFEGQPQHF; clone size: .; V gene: TRBV30; J gene: TRBJ1-5; D gene: .
CDR3 DNA: TGCGCCAGCAGCCAAAAGACAGGGGGAAACGACTATGGCTACACCTTC; CDR3 protein: CASSQKTGGNDYGYTF; clone size: .; V gene: TRBV4-1; J gene: TRBJ1-2; D gene: TRBD1
CDR3 DNA: TGTGCCTGGGGGACCCCTCGCTATGGCTACACCTTC; CDR3 protein: CAWGTPRYGYTF; clone size: .; V gene: TRBV30; J gene: TRBJ1-2; D gene: .
CDR3 DNA: TGTGCCACCATATTTACCCAATCGGGGTATGAAGCTTTCTTT; CDR3 protein: CATIFTQSGYEAFF; clone size: .; V gene: TRBV15; J gene: TRBJ1-1; D gene: .
CDR3 DNA: TGTGCCAGCAGCTCTCGCCGGACAGGGGCAGATACGCAGTATTTT; CDR3 protein: CASSSRRTGADTQYF; clone size: .; V gene: TRBV11-3; J gene: TRBJ2-3; D gene: TRBD1
CDR3 DNA: TGTGCCAGCAGCCAAGATCCCGGGACTACCTTACCAGAGACCCAGTACTTC; CDR3 protein: CASSQDPGTTLPETQYF; clone size: .; V gene: TRBV4-2; J gene: TRBJ2-5; D gene: TRBD2
CDR3 DNA: TGCGCCAGCAGCTGGAACTCTGGGGCCAACGTCCTGACTTTC; CDR3 protein: CASSWNSGANVLTF; clone size: once; V gene: TRBV5-1; J gene: TRBJ2-6; D gene: .
CDR3 DNA: TGTGCCAGTAGTCCCCTGGCAGGGCGGGACACAGATACGCAGTATTTT; CDR3 protein: CASSPLAGRDTDTQYF; clone size: .; V gene: TRBV19; J gene: TRBJ2-3; D gene: .
CDR3 DNA: TGTGCCAGCAGCTTTTTTGGGACAGGGATTCCCTACGAGCAGTACTTC; CDR3 protein: CASSFFGTGIPYEQYF; clone size: .; V gene: TRBV5-7; J gene: TRBJ2-7; D gene: TRBD1
CDR3 DNA: TGTGCCACCAGCAGAGATCCCATCTTTGGGAGGGCCTACGAGCAGTACTTC; CDR3 protein: CATSRDPIFGRAYEQYF; clone size: .; V gene: TRBV15; J gene: TRBJ2-7; D gene: TRBD2
CDR3 DNA: TGTGCCATCAGTGCCGGCGTTGGTAGGGGCCAAGAGACCCAGTACTTC; CDR3 protein: CAISAGVGRGQETQYF; clone size: .; V gene: TRBV10-3; J gene: TRBJ2-5; D gene: .
CDR3 DNA: TGTGCCAGCAGCTTGGGGACGGCAATGAGCTCCTACAGTGAGCAGTTCTTC; CDR3 protein: CASSLGTAMSSYSEQFF; clone size: .; V gene: TRBV5-8; J gene: TRBJ2-1; D gene: .
CDR3 DNA: TGTGCCAGCAGCTTACCGCGGAGCTCCTACAATGAGCAGTTCTTC; CDR3 protein: CASSLPRSSYNEQFF; clone size: .; V gene: TRBV5-6; J gene: TRBJ2-1; D gene: .
CDR3 DNA: TGTGCCAGCAGTCGGACTAGCGGACACTACGAGCAGTACTTC; CDR3 protein: CASSRTSGHYEQYF; clone size: .; V gene: TRBV6-6; J gene: TRBJ2-7; D gene: TRBD2
CDR3 DNA: TGTGCCAGCAGCTCGGACACCTTTAATGAAAAACTGTTTTTT; CDR3 protein: CASSSDTFNEKLFF; clone size: .; V gene: TRBV7-9; J gene: TRBJ1-4; D gene: .
CDR3 DNA: TGTGCCAGCAGCGACAGGGGGAGCACAGATACGCAGTATTTT; CDR3 protein: CASSDRGSTDTQYF; clone size: .; V gene: TRBV6-1; J gene: TRBJ2-3; D gene: TRBD1
CDR3 DNA: TGTGCCAGCAGTTTATTTCCCATGGTGTTGGGGGAGCAGTACTTC; CDR3 protein: CASSLFPMVLGEQYF; clone size: once; V gene: TRBV27; J gene: TRBJ2-7; D gene: .
CDR3 DNA: TGCAGCGTTTCAAGAGCACCCCTCTACGAGCAGTACTTC; CDR3 protein: CSVSRAPLYEQYF; clone size: few; V gene: TRBV29-1; J gene: TRBJ2-7; D gene: .
CDR3 DNA: TGTGCCAGCTCCCTGCCAGGGGTTGGAAACACCATATATTTT; CDR3 protein: CASSLPGVGNTIYF; clone size: .; V gene: TRBV18; J gene: TRBJ1-3; D gene: .
CDR3 DNA: TGTGCCAGTACCCCACCCACAGGGGGCGACTACAATGAGCAGTTCTTC; CDR3 protein: CASTPPTGGDYNEQFF; clone size: few; V gene: TRBV19; J gene: TRBJ2-1; D gene: TRBD1
CDR3 DNA: TGTGCCGGTAACAGGGGCCAAGAGACCCAGTACTTC; CDR3 protein: CAGNRGQETQYF; clone size: .; V gene: TRBV2; J gene: TRBJ2-5; D gene: TRBD1
CDR3 DNA: TGCGCCAGCAGCTCCCAAGAGACCCAGTACTTC; CDR3 protein: CASSSQETQYF; clone size: large; V gene: TRBV5-1; J gene: TRBJ2-5; D gene: .
CDR3 DNA: TGTGCCAGCAGCTCTGGACAGGGTGCGGGCGGCTACACCTTC; CDR3 protein: CASSSGQGAGGYTF; clone size: .; V gene: TRBV7-3; J gene: TRBJ1-2; D gene: TRBD1
CDR3 DNA: TGTGCCAGAAGCTTAAAGCGGGATTCTGACAATGAGCAGTTCTTC; CDR3 protein: CARSLKRDSDNEQFF; clone size: .; V gene: TRBV5-3; J gene: TRBJ2-1; D gene: TRBD2
CDR3 DNA: TGTGCCAGCAGTTTCTCTCCAGGTCTTAACACTGAAGCTTTCTTT; CDR3 protein: CASSFSPGLNTEAFF; clone size: .; V gene: TRBV27; J gene: TRBJ1-1; D gene: .
CDR3 DNA: TGTGCCAGCAGCTATATAGGACAGGGTAGCACAGATACGCAGTATTTT; CDR3 protein: CASSYIGQGSTDTQYF; clone size: once; V gene: TRBV7-2; J gene: TRBJ2-3; D gene: TRBD1
CDR3 DNA: TGTGCCAGCAGCCAAAGACAGGGGGCTCATGAGCAGTACTTC; CDR3 protein: CASSQRQGAHEQYF; clone size: once; V gene: TRBV7-9; J gene: TRBJ2-7; D gene: TRBD1
CDR3 DNA: TGTGCCAGCAGCCCAGCGGGGAGCTCCTACGAGCAGTACTTC; CDR3 protein: CASSPAGSSYEQYF; clone size: .; V gene: TRBV4-2; J gene: TRBJ2-7; D gene: TRBD2
CDR3 DNA: TGTGCCAGCAGTTACTCGTTAGGACAGGGGGCGAGGGAGCAGTACTTC; CDR3 protein: CASSYSLGQGAREQYF; clone size: .; V gene: TRBV6-5; J gene: TRBJ2-7; D gene: TRBD1
CDR3 DNA: TGCGCCAGCAGCGTGGGAAGCGGGAGTGCCGGGGAGCTGTTTTTT; CDR3 protein: CASSVGSGSAGELFF; clone size: .; V gene: TRBV5-1; J gene: TRBJ2-2; D gene: TRBD2
CDR3 DNA: TGTGCCAGCAGCCTAGGGACTGGGGGTATGCTCGAGCAGTACTTC; CDR3 protein: CASSLGTGGMLEQYF; clone size: .; V gene: TRBV7-2; J gene: TRBJ2-7; D gene: .
CDR3 DNA: TGTGCCAGCAGTACCGGGACCCAAGGAACTGAAGCTTTCTTT; CDR3 protein: CASSTGTQGTEAFF; clone size: .; V gene: TRBV2; J gene: TRBJ1-1; D gene: .
CDR3 DNA: TGCGCCAGCAGTCCCGGGACTAGCGGTTACGAGCAGTACTTC; CDR3 protein: CASSPGTSGYEQYF; clone size: .; V gene: TRBV5-1; J gene: TRBJ2-7; D gene: TRBD2
CDR3 DNA: TGTGCCATCAGTGCTCCCCCAGTGGAAACCTACGAGCAGTACTTC; CDR3 protein: CAISAPPVETYEQYF; clone size: .; V gene: TRBV10-3; J gene: TRBJ2-7; D gene: .
CDR3 DNA: TGCAGCGTTAACTGGATGGGCTATGGCTACACCTTC; CDR3 protein: CSVNWMGYGYTF; clone size: .; V gene: TRBV29-1; J gene: TRBJ1-2; D gene: .
CDR3 DNA: TGTGCCAGCGCCGGAGGGCGCAATGAGCAGTTCTTC; CDR3 protein: CASAGGRNEQFF; clone size: few; V gene: TRBV7-2; J gene: TRBJ2-1; D gene: .
CDR3 DNA: TGTGCCAGTACTAACACAGATACGCAGTATTTT; CDR3 protein: CASTNTDTQYF; clone size: .; V gene: TRBV19; J gene: TRBJ2-3; D gene: .